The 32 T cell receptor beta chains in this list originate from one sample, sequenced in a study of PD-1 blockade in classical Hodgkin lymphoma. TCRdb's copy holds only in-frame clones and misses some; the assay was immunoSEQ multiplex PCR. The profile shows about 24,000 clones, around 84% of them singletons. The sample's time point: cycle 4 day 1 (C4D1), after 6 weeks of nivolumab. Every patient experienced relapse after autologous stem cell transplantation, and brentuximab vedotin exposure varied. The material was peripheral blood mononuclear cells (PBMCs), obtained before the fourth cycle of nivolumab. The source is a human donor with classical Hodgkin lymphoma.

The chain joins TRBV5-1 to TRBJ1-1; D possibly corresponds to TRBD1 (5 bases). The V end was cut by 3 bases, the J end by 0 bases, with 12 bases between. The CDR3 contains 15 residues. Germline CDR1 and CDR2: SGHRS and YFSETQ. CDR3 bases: TGCGCCAGCAGCTCCCCGGGGACCATGAACACTGAAGCTTTCTTT. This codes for CASSSPGTMNTEAFF.

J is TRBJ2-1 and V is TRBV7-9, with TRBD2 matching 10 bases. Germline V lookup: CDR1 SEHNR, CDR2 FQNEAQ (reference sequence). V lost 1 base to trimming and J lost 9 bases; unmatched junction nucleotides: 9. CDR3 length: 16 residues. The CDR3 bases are TGTGCCAGCAGCTTAGGGGTAGCGGGAGGCTTCGGTGAGCAGTTCTTC. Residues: CASSLGVAGGFGEQFF.

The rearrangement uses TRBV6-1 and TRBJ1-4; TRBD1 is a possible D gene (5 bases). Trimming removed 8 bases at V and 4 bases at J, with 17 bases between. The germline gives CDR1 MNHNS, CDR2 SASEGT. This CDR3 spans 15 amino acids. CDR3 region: CASSKPTRVNEKLFF. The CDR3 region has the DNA TGTGCCAGCTCCAAGCCCACCAGGGTTAATGAAAAACTGTTTTTT.

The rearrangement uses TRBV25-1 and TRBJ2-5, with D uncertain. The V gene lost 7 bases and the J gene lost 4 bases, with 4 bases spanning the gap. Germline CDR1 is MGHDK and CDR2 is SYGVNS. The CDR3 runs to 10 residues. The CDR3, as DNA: TGTGCCAGCATAGGAGAGACCCAGTACTTC. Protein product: CASIGETQYF. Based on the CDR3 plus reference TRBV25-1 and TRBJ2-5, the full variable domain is EADIYQTPRYLVIGTGKKITLECSQTMGHDKMYWYQQDPGMELHLIHYSYGVNSTEKGDLSSESTVSRIRTEHFPLTLESARPSHTSQYLCASIGETQYFGPGTRLLVL.

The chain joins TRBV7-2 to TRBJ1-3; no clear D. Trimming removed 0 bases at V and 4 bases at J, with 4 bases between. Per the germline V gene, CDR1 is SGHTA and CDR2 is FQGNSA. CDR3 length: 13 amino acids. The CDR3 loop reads CASSLARGNTIYF. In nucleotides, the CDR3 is TGTGCCAGCAGCTTAGCGAGGGGAAACACCATATATTTT.

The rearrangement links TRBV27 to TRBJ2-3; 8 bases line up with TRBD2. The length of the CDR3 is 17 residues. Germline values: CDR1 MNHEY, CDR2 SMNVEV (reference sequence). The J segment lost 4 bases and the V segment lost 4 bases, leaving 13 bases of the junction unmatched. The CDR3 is CASSSRPGLVVADTQYF. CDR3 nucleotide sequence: TGTGCCAGCAGTTCCCGTCCGGGACTAGTGGTTGCAGATACGCAGTATTTT.

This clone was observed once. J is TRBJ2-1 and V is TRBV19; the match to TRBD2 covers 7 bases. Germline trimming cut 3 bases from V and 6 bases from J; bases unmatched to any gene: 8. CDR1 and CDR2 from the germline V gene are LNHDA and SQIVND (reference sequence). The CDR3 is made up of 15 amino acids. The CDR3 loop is CASSIVAGISNEQFF. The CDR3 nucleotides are TGTGCCAGTAGTATTGTAGCGGGCATATCCAATGAGCAGTTCTTC.

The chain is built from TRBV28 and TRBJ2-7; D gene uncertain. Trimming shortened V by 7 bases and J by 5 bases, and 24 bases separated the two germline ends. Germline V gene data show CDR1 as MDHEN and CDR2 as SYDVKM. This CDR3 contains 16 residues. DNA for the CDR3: TGTGCCAGCACCCCAGGACCGGATCCCTTTCGCCACGAGCAGTACTTC. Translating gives CASTPGPDPFRHEQYF.

In nucleotides, the CDR3 is TGCGCCAGCAGCTTGGCGAAAGAGACCCAGTACTTC. Its protein product is CASSLAKETQYF. V is TRBV5-1 and J is TRBJ2-5; D gene unclear. Germline values: CDR1 SGHRS, CDR2 YFSETQ. The CDR3 spans 12 residues. Trimming cost V 0 bases and J 3 bases, with 3 bases left between them.

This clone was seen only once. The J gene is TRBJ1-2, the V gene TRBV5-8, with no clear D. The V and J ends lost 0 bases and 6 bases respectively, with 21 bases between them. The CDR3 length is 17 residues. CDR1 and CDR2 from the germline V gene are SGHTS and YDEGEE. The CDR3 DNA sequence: TGTGCCAGCAGCTTGGAGGTCGGACTCAAATCGGTGGATGGCTACACCTTC. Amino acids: CASSLEVGLKSVDGYTF.

The CDR3 coding sequence is TGTGCCAGCAGTTTAAGGGACACTATTCGGGGGGGGACAGATACGCAGTATTTT. Its protein is CASSLRDTIRGGTDTQYF. The chain has TRBV27 and TRBJ2-3, with 8 bases aligning to TRBD2. CDR1 and CDR2 from the germline V gene are MNHEY and SMNVEV (reference sequence). J was trimmed by 3 bases and V by 2 bases; bases with no gene match: 13. The CDR3 has 18 residues.

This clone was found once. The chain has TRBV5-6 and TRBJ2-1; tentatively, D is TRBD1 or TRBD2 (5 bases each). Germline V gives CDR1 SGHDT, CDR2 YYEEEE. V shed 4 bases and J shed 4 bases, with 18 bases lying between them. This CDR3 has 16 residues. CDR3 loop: CASSDYRDPLYNEQFF. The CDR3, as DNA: TGTGCCAGCAGCGACTACCGGGACCCATTGTACAATGAGCAGTTCTTC.

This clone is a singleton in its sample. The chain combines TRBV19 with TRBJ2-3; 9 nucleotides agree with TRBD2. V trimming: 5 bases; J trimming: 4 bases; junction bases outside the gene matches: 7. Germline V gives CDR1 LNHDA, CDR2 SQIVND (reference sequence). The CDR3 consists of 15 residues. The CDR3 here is CASSPSGRRSDTQYF. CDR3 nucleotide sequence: TGTGCCAGTAGTCCAAGCGGGAGGCGCTCAGATACGCAGTATTTT.

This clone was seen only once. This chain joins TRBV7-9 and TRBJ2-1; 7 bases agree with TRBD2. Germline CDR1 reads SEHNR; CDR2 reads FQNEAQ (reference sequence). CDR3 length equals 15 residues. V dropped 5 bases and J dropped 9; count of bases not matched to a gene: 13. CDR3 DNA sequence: TGTGCCAGCAGCGAGCGGGGAGGAAAATGGAGTGAGCAGTTCTTC. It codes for CASSERGGKWSEQFF.

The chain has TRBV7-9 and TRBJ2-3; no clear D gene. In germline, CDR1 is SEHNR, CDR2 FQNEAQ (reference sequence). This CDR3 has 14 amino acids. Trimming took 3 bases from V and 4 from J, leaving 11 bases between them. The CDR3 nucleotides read TGTGCCAGCAGCTTCGGGTACCGGGCAGATACGCAGTATTTT. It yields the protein CASSFGYRADTQYF.

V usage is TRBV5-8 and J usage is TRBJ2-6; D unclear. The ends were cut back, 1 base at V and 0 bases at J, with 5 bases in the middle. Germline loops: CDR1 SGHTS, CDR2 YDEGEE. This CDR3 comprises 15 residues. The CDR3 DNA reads TGTGCCAGCAGCTTGACAGCCTCTGGGGCCAACGTCCTGACTTTC. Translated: CASSLTASGANVLTF.

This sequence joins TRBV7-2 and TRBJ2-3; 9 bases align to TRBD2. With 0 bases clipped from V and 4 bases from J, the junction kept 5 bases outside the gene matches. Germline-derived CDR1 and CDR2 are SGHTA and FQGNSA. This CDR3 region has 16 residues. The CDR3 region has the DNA TGTGCCAGCAGCTTAGCGGGCGGGGGGGCGTCAGATACGCAGTATTTT. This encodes CASSLAGGGASDTQYF.

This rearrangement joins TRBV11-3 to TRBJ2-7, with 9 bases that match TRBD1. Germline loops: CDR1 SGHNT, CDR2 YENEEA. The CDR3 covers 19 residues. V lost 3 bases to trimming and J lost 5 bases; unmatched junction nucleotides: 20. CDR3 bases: TGTGCCAGCAGCTTTATGCCAGTCTTGCAAGGACAGGGGAGCCACGAGCAGTACTTC. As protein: CASSFMPVLQGQGSHEQYF.

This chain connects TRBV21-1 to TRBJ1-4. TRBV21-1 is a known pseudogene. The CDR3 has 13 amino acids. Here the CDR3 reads CASRPLREEKLFF. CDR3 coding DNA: TGTGCCAGCAGGCCCCTCAGGGAGGAAAAACTGTTTTTT.

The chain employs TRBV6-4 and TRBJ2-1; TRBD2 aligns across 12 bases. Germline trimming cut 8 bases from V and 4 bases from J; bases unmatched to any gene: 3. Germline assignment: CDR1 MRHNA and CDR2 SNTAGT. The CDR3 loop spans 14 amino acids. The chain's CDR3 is CASPLAGGYNEQFF. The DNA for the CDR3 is TGTGCCAGCCCACTAGCGGGAGGTTACAATGAGCAGTTCTTC.

DNA for the CDR3: TGTGCCAGAAGCTTCAGGGGAACTAATGAAAAACTGTTTTTT. It is translated as CARSFRGTNEKLFF. V is TRBV5-3 and J is TRBJ1-4; weak D call: TRBD1 (6 bases). TRBV5-3 is treated as an ORF (open reading frame) with a function not yet certain. The CDR3 extends over 14 amino acids. V was pared by 2 bases and J by 1 base, with 6 bases between.

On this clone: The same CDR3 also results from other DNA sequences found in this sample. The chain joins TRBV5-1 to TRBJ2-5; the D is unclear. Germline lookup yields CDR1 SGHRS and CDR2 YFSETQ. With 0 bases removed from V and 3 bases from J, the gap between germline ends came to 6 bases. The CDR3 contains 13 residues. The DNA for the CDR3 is TGCGCCAGCAGCTTGGAGGGCGAAGAGACCCAGTACTTC. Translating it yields CASSLEGEETQYF.

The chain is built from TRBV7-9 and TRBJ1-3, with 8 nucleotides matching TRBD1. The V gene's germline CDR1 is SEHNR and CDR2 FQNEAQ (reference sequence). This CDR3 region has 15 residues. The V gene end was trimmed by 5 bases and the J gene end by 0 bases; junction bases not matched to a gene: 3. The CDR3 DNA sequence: TGTGCCAGCAGCATGACAGGGGCCTCTGGAAACACCATATATTTT. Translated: CASSMTGASGNTIYF.

CDR3 region: CASSSRGSYGYTF. The CDR3 DNA is TGTGCCAGCAGCTCCCGGGGCTCCTATGGCTACACCTTC. The J gene is TRBJ1-2, the V gene TRBV5-8; D possibly corresponds to TRBD1 (5 bases). Per germline, CDR1 SGHTS and CDR2 YDEGEE. The CDR3 is 13 amino acids. Trimming took off 3 bases at V and 4 bases at J, with 10 bases between the two ends.

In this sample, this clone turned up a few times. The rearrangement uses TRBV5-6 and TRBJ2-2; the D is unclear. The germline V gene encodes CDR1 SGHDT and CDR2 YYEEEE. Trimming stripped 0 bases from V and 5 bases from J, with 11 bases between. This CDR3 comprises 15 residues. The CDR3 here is CASSLAQFGTGELFF. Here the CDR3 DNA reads TGTGCCAGCAGCTTGGCCCAGTTCGGGACCGGGGAGCTGTTTTTT.

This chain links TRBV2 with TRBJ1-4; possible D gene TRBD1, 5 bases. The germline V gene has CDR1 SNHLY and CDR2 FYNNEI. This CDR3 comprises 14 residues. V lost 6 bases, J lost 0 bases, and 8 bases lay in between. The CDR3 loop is CASRGEATNEKLFF. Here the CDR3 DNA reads TGTGCCAGCAGGGGGGAAGCAACTAATGAAAAACTGTTTTTT.

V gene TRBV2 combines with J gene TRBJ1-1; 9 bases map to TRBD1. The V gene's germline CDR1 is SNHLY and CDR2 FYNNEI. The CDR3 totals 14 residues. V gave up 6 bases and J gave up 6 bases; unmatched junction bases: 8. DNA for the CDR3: TGTGCCAGCAGCCGACAGGGGGAGGCCGCTGAAGCTTTCTTT. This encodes CASSRQGEAAEAFF.

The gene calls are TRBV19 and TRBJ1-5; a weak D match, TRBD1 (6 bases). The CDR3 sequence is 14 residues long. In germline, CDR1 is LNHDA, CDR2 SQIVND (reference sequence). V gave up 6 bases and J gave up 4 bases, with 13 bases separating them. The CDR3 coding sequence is TGTGCCAGTAGGTTAGACAGGCCAAATCAGCCCCAGCATTTT. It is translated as CASRLDRPNQPQHF.

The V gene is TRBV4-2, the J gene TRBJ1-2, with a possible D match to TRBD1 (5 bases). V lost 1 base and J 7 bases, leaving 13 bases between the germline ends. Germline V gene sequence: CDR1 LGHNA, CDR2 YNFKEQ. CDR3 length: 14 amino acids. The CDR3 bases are TGTGCCAGCAGCCAAGCATGGGGGGAAGCTGGCTACACCTTC. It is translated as CASSQAWGEAGYTF.

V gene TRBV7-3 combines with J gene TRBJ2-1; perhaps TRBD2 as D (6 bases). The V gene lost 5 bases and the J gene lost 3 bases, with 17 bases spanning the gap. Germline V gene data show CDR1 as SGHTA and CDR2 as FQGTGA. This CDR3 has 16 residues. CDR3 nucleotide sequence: TGTGCCAGCAGCCGGATGGGCCGGGAGTTCTACAATGAGCAGTTCTTC. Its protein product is CASSRMGREFYNEQFF.

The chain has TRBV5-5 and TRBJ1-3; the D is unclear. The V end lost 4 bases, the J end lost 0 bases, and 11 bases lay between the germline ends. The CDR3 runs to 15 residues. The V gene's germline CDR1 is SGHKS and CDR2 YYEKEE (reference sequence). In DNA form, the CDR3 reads TGTGCCAGCAGCCGCTCGGCCCGCTCTGGAAACACCATATATTTT. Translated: CASSRSARSGNTIYF.

Here the CDR3 reads CASSDRGRVSWYGYTF. The CDR3 region has the DNA TGTGCCAGCAGTGATAGAGGACGGGTTTCGTGGTATGGCTACACCTTC. V gene TRBV2 combines with J gene TRBJ1-2; the D is unclear. The CDR3 extends over 16 amino acids. Looked up from germline, CDR1 is SNHLY and CDR2 is FYNNEI. V was pared by 3 bases and J by 5 bases, with 19 bases between.